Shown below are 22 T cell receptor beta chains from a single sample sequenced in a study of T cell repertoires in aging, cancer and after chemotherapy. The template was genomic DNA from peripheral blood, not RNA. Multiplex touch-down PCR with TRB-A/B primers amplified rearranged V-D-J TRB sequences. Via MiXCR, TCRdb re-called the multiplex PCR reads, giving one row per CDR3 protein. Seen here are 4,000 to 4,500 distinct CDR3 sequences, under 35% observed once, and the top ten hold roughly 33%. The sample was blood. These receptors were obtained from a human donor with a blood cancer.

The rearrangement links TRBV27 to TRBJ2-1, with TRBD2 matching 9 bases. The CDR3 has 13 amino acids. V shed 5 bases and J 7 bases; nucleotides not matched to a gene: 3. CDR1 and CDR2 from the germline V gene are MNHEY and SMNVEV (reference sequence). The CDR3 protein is CASSDSGRNEQFF. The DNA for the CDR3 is TGTGCCAGCAGTGATAGCGGGAGAAATGAGCAGTTCTTC.

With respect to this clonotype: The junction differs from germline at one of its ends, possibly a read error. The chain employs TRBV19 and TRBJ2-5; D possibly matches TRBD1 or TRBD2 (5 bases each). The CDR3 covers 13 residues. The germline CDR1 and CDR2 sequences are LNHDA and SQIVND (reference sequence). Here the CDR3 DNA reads TGTGCCAGTAGTATAGCAGGGTGGGAGACCCATTACTTC. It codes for CASSIAGWETHYF.

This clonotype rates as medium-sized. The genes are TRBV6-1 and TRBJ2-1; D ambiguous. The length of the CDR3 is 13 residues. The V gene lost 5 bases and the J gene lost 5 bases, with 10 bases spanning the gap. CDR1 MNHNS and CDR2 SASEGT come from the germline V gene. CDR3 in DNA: TGTGCCAGCAGTCGAATCCCAAACAATGAGCAGTTCTTC. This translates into CASSRIPNNEQFF.

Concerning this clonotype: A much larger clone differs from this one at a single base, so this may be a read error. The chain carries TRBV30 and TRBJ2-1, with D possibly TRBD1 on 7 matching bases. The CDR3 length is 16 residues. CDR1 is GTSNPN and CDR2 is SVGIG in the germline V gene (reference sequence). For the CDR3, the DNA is TGTGCCTGGAGTTCCCGAGGGAGGACAGGCAACAATAAGCAGTTCTTC. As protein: CAWSSRGRTGNNKQFF.

The CDR3, as DNA: TGTGCCACCCGAGACAACGTAGCTAACTATGGCTACACCTTC. As protein: CATRDNVANYGYTF. The V call is TRBV19, the J call TRBJ1-2; no clear D. The germline gives CDR1 LNHDA, CDR2 SQIVND (reference sequence). V was trimmed by 10 bases and J by 0 bases, leaving 15 bases between them. The CDR3 has 14 amino acids.

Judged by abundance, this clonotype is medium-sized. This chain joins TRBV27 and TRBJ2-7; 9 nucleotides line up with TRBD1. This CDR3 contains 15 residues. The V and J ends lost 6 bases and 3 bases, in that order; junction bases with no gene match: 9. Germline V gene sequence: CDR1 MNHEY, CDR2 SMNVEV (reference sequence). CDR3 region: CASSHRRTGDYEQYF. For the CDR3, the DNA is TGTGCCAGCAGCCACCGCCGGACAGGGGACTACGAGCAGTACTTC.

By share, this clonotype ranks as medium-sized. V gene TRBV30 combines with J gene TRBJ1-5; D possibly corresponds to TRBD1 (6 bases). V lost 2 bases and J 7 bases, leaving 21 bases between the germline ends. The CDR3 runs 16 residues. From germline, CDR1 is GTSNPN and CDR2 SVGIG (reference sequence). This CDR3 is CAWSPPVVGASQPQHF. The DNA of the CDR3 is TGTGCCTGGAGTCCCCCGGTGGTGGGGGCGTCGCAGCCCCAGCATTTT. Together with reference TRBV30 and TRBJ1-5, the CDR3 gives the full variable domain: SQTIHQWPATLVQPVGSPLSLECTVEGTSNPNLYWYRQAAGRGLQLLFYSVGIGQISSEVPQNLSASRPQDRQFILSSKKLLLSDSGFYLCAWSPPVVGASQPQHFGDGTRLSIL.

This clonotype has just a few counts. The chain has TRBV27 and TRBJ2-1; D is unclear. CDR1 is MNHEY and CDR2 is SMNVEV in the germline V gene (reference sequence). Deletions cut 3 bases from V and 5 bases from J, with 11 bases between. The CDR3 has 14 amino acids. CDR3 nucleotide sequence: TGTGCCAGCAGTTTCGTAGGACCCCACAATGAGCAGTTCTTC. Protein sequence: CASSFVGPHNEQFF.

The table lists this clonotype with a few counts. In DNA, the CDR3 is TGTGCCAGCAGTAGACAGGGTTACGAGCAGTACTTC. Its protein is CASSRQGYEQYF. V usage is TRBV2 and J usage is TRBJ2-7, with 7 bases that match TRBD1. CDR3 size: 12 residues. Germline V CDR1 and CDR2: SNHLY, FYNNEI. With V trimmed by 5 bases and J by 4 bases, 2 bases remained unmatched.

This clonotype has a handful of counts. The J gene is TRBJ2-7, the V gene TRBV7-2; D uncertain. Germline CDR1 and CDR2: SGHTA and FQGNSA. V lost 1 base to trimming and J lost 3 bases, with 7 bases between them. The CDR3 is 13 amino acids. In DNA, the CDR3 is TGTGCCAGCAGCTTAGTAGGATTCTACGAGCAGTACTTC. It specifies CASSLVGFYEQYF.

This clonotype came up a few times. For the CDR3, the DNA is TGTGCCAGCAGTTTAGGGGGACTAGCGGGAGGGCTGGGTCACAATGAGCAGTTCTTC. Its protein product is CASSLGGLAGGLGHNEQFF. This chain connects TRBV12-3 or TRBV12-4 to TRBJ2-1; TRBD2 aligns across 16 bases. V dropped 1 base and J dropped 5; count of bases not matched to a gene: 8. CDR3 length: 19 residues.

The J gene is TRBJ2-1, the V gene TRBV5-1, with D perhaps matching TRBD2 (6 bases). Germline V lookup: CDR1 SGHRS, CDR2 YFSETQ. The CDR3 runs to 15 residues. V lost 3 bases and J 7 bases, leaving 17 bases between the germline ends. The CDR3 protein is CASSSSGTLENEQFF. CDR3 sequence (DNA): TGCGCCAGCAGCTCCTCCGGGACTCTAGAAAATGAGCAGTTCTTC.

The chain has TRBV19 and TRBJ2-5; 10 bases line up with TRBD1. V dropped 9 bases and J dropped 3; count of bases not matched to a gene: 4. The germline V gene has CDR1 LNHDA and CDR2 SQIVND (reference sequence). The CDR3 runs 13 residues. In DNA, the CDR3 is TGTGCCAGCAGTGGGACAGGGGAAGAGACCCAGTACTTC. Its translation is CASSGTGEETQYF. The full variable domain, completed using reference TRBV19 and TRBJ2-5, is DGGITQSPKYLFRKEGQNVTLSCEQNLNHDAMYWYRQDPGQGLRLIYYSQIVNDFQKGDIAEGYSVSREKKESFPLTVTSAQKNPTAFYLCASSGTGEETQYFGPGTRLLVL.

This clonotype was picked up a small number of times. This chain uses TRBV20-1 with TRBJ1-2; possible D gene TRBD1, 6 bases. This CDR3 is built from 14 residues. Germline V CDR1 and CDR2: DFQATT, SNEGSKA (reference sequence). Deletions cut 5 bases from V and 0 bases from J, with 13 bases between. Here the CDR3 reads CSAATGSSNYGYTF. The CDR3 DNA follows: TGCAGTGCTGCGACAGGCTCTTCTAACTATGGCTACACCTTC.

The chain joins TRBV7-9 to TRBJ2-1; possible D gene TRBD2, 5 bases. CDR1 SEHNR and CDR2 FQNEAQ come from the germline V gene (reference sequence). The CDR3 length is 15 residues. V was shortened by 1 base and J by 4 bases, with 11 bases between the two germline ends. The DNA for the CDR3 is TGTGCCAGCAGCTTAGGTGAAGCGGAGTACAATGAGCAGTTCTTC. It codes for CASSLGEAEYNEQFF.

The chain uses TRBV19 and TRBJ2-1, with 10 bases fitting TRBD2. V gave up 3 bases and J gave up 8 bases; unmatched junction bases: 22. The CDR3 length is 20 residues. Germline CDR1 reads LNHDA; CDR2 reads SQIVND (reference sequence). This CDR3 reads CASSIQLAGVIVGKSDEQFF. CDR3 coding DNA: TGTGCCAGTAGTATTCAGCTAGCGGGAGTGATAGTAGGTAAATCCGATGAGCAGTTCTTC.

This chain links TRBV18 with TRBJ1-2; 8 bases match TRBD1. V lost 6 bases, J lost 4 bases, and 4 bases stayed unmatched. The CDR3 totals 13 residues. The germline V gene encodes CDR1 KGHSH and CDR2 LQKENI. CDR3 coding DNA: TGTGCCAGCTCCCCGGACAGGGCCTATGGCTACACCTTC. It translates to CASSPDRAYGYTF.

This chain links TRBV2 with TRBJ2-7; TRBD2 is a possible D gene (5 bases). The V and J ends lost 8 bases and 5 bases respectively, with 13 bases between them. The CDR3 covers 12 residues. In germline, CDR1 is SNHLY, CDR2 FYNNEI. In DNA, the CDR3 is TGTGCCAGCCCCCGCGTCGGGGACGAGCAGTACTTC. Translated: CASPRVGDEQYF.

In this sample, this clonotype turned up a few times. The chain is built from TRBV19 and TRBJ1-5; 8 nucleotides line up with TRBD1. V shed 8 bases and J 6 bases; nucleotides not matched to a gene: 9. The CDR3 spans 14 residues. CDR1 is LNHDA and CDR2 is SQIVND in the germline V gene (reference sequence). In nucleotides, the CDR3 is TGTGCCAGTGGTGCCAGGGGGCTGGGTCAGCCCCAGCATTTT. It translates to CASGARGLGQPQHF.

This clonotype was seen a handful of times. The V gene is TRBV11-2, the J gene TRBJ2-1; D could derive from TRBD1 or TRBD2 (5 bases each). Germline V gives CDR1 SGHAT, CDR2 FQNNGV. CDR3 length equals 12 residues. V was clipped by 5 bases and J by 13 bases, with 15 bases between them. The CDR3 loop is CASSPNRDHQFF. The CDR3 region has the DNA TGTGCCAGCAGCCCAAACCGGGACCATCAGTTCTTC.

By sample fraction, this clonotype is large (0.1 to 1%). The CDR3: CATSRGGGEEKLFF. CDR3 nucleotides: TGTGCCACCAGCAGAGGAGGGGGCGAGGAAAAACTGTTTTTT. The genes are TRBV15 and TRBJ1-4; TRBD1 agrees at 7 bases. CDR1 and CDR2 (germline): LNHNV, YYDKDF (reference sequence). V was clipped by 1 base and J by 8 bases; unmatched bases: 4. This CDR3 has 14 amino acids.

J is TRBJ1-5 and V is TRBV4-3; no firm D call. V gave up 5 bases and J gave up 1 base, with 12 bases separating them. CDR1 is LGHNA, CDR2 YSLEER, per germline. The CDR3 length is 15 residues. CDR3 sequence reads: CASSSVLGSNQPQHF. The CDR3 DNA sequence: TGCGCCAGCAGCTCCGTTCTGGGGAGCAATCAGCCCCAGCATTTT.